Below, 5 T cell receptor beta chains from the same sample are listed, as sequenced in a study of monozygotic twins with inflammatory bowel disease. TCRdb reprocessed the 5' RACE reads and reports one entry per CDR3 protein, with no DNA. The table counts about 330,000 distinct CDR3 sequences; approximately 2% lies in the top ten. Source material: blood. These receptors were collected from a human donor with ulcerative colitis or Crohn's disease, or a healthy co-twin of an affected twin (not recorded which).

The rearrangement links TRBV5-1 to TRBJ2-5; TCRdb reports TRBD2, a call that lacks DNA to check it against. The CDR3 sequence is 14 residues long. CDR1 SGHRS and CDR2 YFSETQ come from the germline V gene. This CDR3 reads CASSARIPQETQYF.

The CDR3 protein is CASSVGQGAVSSYEQYF. This chain joins TRBV18 and TRBJ2-7; absent DNA, TCRdb's TRBD1 call cannot be checked. The CDR3 has 17 residues. Germline-derived CDR1 and CDR2 are KGHSH and LQKENI.

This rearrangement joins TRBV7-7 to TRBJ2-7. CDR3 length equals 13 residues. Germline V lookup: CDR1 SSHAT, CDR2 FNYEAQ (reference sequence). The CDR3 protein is CASSLGPETEQYF.

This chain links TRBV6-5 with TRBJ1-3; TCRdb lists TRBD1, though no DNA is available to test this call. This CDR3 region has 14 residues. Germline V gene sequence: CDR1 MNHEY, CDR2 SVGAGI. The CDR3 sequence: CASSSTVSGNTIYF.

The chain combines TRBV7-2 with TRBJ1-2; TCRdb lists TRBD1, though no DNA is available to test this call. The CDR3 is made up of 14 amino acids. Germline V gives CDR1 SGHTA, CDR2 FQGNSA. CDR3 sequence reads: CASSIPGAPRGYTF. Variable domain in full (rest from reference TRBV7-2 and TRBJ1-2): GAGVSQSPSNKVTEKGKDVELRCDPISGHTALYWYRQSLGQGLEFLIYFQGNSAPDKSGLPSDRFSAERTGGSVSTLTIQRTQQEDSAVYLCASSIPGAPRGYTFGSGTRLTVV.